This TCR beta chain was captured in a study of shared clonotypes between healthy human individuals. A note on this clone: The antigen is undetermined.

Healthy and HIV-negative, the adult donors had no recent acute infections or vaccinations. Broader study findings: Naive CD4 clonotype sharing across several donors was about 5.3%.

After removal of 11 bases from V and 8 bases from J, the junction contained 8 bases not matched to a gene. The CDR3 length is 13 residues. The germline V gene encodes CDR1 SGHAT and CDR2 FQNNGV. Original data processing: ImmunoSEQ junction-only sequences lacked quality scores, so their filtering differed. The assay was immunoSEQ multiplex PCR, and TCRdb's table has in-frame clones only and misses some. That table is the source of V, J and clone size, and D and trimming were worked out from the DNA. Of 2,500,000 or so clones listed, around 90% are singletons. The receptor was isolated from a man aged 18 to 35 in good health. Some clones in this sample may be carry-over from other donors' samples. This chain links TRBV11-2 with TRBJ2-1; 11 nucleotides match TRBD1. Sample: naive CD4+ T cells from PBMCs. Described subset: CD45RA+ positively selected. The CDR3 sequence: CASRDRGEDEQFF. The CDR3 DNA reads as TGTGCCTCCCGGGACAGGGGGGAGGATGAGCAGTTCTTC.